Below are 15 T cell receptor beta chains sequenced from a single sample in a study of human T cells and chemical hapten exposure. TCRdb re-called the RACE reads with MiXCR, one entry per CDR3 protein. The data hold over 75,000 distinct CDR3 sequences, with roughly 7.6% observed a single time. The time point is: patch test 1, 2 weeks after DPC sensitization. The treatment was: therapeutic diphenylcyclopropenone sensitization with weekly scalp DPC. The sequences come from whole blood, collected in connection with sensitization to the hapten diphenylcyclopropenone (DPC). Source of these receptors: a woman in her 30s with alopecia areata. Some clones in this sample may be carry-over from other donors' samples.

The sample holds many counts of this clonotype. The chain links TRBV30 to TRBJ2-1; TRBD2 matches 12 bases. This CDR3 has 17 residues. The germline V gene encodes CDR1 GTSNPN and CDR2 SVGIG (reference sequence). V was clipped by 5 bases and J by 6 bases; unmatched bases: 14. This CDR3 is CAWGASFGLAGFNEQFF. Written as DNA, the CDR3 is TGTGCCTGGGGGGCCAGCTTCGGACTAGCGGGGTTCAATGAGCAGTTCTTC.

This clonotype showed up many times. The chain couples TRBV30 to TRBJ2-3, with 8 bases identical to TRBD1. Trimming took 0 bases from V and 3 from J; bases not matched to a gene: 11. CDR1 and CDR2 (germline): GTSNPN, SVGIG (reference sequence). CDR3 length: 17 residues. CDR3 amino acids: CAWSVRRPGGQTDTQYF. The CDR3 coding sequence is TGTGCCTGGAGTGTACGCCGTCCAGGGGGCCAGACAGATACGCAGTATTTT.

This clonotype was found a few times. CDR3 bases: TGTGCCAGCAGTGAAGTTGGACAGGAGGTCGCGGCTTTCTTT. This gives the protein CASSEVGQEVAAFF. The genes are TRBV6-1 and TRBJ1-1; 7 positions match TRBD1. CDR1 is MNHNS and CDR2 is SASEGT in the germline V gene. V dropped 1 base and J dropped 11; count of bases not matched to a gene: 10. The CDR3 length is 14 residues.

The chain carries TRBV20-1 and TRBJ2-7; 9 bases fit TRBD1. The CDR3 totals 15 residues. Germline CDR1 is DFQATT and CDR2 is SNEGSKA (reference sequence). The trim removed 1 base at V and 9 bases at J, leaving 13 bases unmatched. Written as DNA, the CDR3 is TGCAGTGCTAGAGGAACCGGGACAGGGTGGGGTGGGCAGTACTTC. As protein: CSARGTGTGWGGQYF.

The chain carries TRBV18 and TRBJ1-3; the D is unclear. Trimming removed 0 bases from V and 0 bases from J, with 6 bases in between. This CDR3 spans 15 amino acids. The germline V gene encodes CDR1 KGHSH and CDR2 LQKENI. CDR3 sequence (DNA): TGTGCCAGCTCACCACCAGGGCTCTCTGGAAACACCATATATTTT. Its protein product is CASSPPGLSGNTIYF. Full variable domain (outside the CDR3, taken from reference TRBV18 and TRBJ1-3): NAGVMQNPRHLVRRRGQEARLRCSPMKGHSHVYWYRQLPEEGLKFMVYLQKENIIDESGMPKERFSAEFPKEGPSILRIQQVVRGDSAAYFCASSPPGLSGNTIYFGEGSWLTVV.

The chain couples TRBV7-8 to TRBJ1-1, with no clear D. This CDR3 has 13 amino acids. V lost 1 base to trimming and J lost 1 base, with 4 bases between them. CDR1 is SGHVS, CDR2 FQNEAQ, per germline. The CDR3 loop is CASSLVWNTEAFF. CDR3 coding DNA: TGTGCCAGCAGCTTAGTATGGAACACTGAAGCTTTCTTT.

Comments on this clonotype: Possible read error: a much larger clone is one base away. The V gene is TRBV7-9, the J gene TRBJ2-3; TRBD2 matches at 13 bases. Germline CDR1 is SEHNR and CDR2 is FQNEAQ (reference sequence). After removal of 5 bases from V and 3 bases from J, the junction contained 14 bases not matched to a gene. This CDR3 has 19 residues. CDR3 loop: CASSPHTSGGAAGTDTQYF. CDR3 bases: TGTGCCAGCAGCCCTCATACTAGCGGGGGGGCCGCGGGGACAGATACGCAGTATTTT.

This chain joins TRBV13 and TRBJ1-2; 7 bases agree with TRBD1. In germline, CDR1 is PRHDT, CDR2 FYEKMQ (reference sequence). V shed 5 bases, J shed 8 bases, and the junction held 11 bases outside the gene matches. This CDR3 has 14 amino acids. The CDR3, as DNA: TGTGCCAGCAGCCTCCGACAGGGAGAGTGCGGCTACACCTTC. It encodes CASSLRQGECGYTF.

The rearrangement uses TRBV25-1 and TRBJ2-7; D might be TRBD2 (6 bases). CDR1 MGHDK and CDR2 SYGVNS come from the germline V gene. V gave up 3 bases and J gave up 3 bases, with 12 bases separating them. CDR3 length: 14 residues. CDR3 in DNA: TGTGCCAGCAGTGACCTTAGCGGTAACTACGAGCAGTACTTC. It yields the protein CASSDLSGNYEQYF.

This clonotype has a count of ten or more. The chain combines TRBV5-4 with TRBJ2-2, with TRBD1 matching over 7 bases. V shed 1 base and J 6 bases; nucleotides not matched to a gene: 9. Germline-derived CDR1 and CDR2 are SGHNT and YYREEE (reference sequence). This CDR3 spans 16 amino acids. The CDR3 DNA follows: TGTGCCAGCAGCTTGTCCCCTTCCGACAGGGCCGGGGAGCTGTTTTTT. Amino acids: CASSLSPSDRAGELFF.

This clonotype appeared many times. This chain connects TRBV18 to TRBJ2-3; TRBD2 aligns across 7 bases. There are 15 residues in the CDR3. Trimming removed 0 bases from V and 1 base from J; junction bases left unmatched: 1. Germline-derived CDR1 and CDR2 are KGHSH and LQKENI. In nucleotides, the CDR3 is TGTGCCAGCTCACCACCCCGGGGGGGCACAGATACGCAGTATTTT. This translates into CASSPPRGGTDTQYF.

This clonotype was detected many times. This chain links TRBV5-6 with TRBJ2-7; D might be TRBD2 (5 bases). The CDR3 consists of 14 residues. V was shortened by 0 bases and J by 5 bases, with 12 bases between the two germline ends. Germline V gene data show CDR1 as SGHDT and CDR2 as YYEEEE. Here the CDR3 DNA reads TGTGCCAGCAGCTTGGCCAGGACTTGGGACGAGCAGTACTTC. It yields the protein CASSLARTWDEQYF.

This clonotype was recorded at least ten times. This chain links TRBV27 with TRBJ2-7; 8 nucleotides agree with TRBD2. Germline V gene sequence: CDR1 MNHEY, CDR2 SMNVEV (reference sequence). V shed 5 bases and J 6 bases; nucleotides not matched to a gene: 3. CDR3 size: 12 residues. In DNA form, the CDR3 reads TGTGCCAGCAGTCGGGGGGGGATCGAGCAGTACTTC. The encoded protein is CASSRGGIEQYF.

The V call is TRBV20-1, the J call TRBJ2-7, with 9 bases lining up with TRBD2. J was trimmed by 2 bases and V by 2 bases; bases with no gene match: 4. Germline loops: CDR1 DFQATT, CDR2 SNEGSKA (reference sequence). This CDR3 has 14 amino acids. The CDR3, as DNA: TGCAGTGCTAGACTAGCGGGGAGAACCTACGAGCAGTACTTC. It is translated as CSARLAGRTYEQYF.

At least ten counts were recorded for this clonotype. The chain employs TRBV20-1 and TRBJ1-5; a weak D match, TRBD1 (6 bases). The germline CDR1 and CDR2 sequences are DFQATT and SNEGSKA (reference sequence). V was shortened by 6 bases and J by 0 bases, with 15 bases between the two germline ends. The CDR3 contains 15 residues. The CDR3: CSAEEGGHSNQPQHF. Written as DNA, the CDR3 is TGCAGTGCCGAGGAGGGGGGTCATAGCAATCAGCCCCAGCATTTT.